The text below deals with one T cell receptor (beta chain). What it recognizes is unknown. These data are taken from a study of cytomegalovirus exposure and HLA in healthy donors. Study overall: T cells numbering around 180 million yielded 117 million unique TCR beta sequences in an earlier analysis. Whole-study findings and limits: Most TCR beta V segments were productive about 87% or about 30% of the time in an earlier analysis. The Asian-associated ancestry cluster reportedly had fewer N-insertions than the approximately 700-donor mean in a later analysis. 164 TCR beta chains were listed as cytomegalovirus-associated.

Looked up from germline, CDR1 is MDHEN and CDR2 is SYDVKM. The V and J ends lost 6 bases and 3 bases respectively, with 12 bases between them. The CDR3 loop spans 13 amino acids. PCR used 60 Vbeta primers and 13 Jbeta primers. This table comes from immunoSEQ multiplex PCR, and its TCRdb copy is limited to in-frame clones, with some not included. Here the sample spans under 200,000 clones, roughly 76% being singletons. V usage is TRBV28 and J usage is TRBJ2-7; maybe TRBD1 (6 bases). The sample taken for sequencing was PBMCs. The sequence came from a human donor in good health. The DNA for the CDR3 is TGTGCCAGCAGGGTAACAGGGAACTACGAGCAGTACTTC. Its translation: CASRVTGNYEQYF.